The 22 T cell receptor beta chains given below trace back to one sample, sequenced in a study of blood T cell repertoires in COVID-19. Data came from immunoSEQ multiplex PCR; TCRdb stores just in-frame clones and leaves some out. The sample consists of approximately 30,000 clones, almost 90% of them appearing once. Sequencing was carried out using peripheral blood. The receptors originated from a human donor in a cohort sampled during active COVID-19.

The CDR3: CSVEGWTGGITEAFF. CDR3 DNA: TGCAGCGTTGAGGGTTGGACAGGGGGCATCACTGAAGCTTTCTTT. V gene TRBV29-1 combines with J gene TRBJ1-1, with TRBD1 matching 11 bases. From germline, CDR1 is SQVTM and CDR2 ANQGSEA. This CDR3 is 15 amino acids long. With 3 bases clipped from V and 4 bases from J, the junction kept 7 bases outside the gene matches.

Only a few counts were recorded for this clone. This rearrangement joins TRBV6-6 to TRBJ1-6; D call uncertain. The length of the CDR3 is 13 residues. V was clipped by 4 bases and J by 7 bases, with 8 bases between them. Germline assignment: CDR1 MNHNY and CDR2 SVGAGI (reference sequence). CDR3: CASSSLVNSPLHF. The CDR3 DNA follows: TGTGCCAGCAGTTCTCTTGTGAATTCACCCCTCCACTTT.

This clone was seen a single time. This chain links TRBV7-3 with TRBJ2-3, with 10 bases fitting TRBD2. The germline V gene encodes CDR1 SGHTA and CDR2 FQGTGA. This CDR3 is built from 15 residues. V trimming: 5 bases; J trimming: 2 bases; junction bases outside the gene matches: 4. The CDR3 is CASSRSGGATDTQYF. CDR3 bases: TGTGCCAGCAGCAGAAGCGGGGGGGCCACAGATACGCAGTATTTT.

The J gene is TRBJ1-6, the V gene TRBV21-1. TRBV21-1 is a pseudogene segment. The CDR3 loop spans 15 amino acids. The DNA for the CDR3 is TGTGCCAGCAGCAAAGAGGCAGGGAGGAATTCACCCCTCCACTTT. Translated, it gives CASSKEAGRNSPLHF.

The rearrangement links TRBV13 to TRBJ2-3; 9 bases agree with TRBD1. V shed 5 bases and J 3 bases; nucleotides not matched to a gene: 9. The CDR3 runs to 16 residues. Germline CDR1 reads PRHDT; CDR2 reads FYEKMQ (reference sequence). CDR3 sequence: CASSPGQGWGTDTQYF. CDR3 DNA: TGTGCCAGCAGCCCAGGACAGGGGTGGGGTACAGATACGCAGTATTTT.

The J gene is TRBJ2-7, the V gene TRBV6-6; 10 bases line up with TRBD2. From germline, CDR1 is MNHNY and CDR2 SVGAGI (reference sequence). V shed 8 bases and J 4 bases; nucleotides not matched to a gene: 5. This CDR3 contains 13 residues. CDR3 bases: TGTGCCAGCCTCAGCGGGGGGGGGTACGAGCAGTACTTC. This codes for CASLSGGGYEQYF.

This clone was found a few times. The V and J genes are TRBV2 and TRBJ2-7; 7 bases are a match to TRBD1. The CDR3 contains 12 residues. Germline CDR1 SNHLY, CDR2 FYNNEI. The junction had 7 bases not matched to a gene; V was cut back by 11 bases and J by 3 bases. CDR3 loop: CASHRDSYEQYF. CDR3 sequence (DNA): TGTGCCTCCCACCGGGACAGCTACGAGCAGTACTTC.

The CDR3 loop is CASTTVHTGELFF. For the CDR3, the DNA is TGTGCCAGCACGACAGTTCACACCGGGGAGCTGTTTTTT. The chain is built from TRBV2 and TRBJ2-2, with D perhaps TRBD1 (5 bases). V dropped 7 bases and J dropped 3 bases, with 9 bases sitting between them. Germline V gene lookup returns CDR1 SNHLY and CDR2 FYNNEI. CDR3 length: 13 residues.

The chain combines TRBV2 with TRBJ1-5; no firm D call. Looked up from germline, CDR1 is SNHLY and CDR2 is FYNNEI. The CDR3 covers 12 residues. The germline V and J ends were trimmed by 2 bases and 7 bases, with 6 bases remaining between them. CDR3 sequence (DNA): TGTGCCAGCAGTGAATTTATCCAGCCCCAGCATTTT. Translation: CASSEFIQPQHF.

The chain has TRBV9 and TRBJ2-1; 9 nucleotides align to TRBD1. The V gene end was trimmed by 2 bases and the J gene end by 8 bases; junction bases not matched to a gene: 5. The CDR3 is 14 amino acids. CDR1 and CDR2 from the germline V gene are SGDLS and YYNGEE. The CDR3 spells CASSVSTGGDEQFF. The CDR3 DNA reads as TGTGCCAGCAGCGTTTCAACAGGGGGCGATGAGCAGTTCTTC.

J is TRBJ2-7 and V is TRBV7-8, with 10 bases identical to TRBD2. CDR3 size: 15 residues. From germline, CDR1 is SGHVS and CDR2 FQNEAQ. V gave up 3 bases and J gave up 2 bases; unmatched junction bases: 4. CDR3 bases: TGTGCCAGCAGCTTGGGAGCGGGGGGGACCTACGAGCAGTACTTC. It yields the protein CASSLGAGGTYEQYF.

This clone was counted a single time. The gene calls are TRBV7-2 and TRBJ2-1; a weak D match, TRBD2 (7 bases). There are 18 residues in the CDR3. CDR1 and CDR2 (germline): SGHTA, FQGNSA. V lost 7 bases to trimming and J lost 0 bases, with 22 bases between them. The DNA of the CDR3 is TGTGCCAGCACCCAAGCCCGGGGGGCCAGGAGCTCCTACAATGAGCAGTTCTTC. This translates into CASTQARGARSSYNEQFF.

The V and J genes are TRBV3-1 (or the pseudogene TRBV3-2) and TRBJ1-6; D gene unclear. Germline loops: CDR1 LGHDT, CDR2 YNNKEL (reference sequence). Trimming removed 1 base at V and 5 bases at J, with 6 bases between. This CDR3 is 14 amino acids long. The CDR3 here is CASSQAVDNSPLHF. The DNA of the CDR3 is TGTGCCAGCAGCCAAGCAGTCGATAATTCACCCCTCCACTTT.

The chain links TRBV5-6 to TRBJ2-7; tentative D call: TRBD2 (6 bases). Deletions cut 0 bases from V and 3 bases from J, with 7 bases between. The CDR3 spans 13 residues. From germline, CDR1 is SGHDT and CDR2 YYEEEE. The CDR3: CASSLGLGYEQYF. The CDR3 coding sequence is TGTGCCAGCAGCTTGGGACTAGGCTACGAGCAGTACTTC. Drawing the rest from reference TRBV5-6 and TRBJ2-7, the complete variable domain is DAGVTQSPTHLIKTRGQQVTLRCSPKSGHDTVSWYQQALGQGPQFIFQYYEEEERQRGNFPDRFSGHQFPNYSSELNVNALLLGDSALYLCASSLGLGYEQYFGPGTRLTVT.

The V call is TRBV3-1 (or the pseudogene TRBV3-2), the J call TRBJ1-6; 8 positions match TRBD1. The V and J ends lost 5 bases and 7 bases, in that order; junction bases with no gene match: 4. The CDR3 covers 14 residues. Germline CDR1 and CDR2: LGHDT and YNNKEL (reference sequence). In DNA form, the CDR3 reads TGTGCCAGCAGCACACAGGGGGAGAATTCACCCCTCCACTTT. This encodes CASSTQGENSPLHF.

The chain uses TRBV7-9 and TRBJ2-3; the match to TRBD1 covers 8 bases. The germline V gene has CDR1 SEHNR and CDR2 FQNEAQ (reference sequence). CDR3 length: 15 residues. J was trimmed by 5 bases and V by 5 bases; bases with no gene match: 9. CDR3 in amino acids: CASSADRARGDTQYF. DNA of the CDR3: TGTGCCAGCAGCGCGGACAGGGCCAGGGGAGATACGCAGTATTTT.

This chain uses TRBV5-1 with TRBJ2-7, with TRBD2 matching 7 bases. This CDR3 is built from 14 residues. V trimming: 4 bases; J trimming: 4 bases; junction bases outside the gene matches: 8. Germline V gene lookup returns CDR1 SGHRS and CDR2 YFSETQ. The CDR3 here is CASSPRLAAYEQYF. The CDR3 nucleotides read TGCGCCAGCAGCCCCCGGCTAGCGGCTTACGAGCAGTACTTC.

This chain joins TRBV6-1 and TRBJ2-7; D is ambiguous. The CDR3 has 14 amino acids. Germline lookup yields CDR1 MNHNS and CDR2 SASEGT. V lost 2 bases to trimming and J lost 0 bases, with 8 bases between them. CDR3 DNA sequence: TGTGCCAGCAGTGAAAATCCAGTCTCCTACGAGCAGTACTTC. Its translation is CASSENPVSYEQYF.

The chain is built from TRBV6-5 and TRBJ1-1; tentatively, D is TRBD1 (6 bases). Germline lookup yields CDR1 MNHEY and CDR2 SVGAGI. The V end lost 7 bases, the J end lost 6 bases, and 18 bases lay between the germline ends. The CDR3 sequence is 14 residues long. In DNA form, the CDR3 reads TGTGCCAGCACCCCAACGCGGACAGACGCTGAAGCTTTCTTT. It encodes CASTPTRTDAEAFF.

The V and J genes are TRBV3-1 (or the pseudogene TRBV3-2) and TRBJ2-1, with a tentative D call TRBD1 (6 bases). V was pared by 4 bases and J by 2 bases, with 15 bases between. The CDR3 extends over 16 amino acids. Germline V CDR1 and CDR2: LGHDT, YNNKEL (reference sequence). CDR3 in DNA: TGTGCCAGCAGCCCAAGTTTGGGGGCTACCTACAATGAGCAGTTCTTC. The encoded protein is CASSPSLGATYNEQFF.

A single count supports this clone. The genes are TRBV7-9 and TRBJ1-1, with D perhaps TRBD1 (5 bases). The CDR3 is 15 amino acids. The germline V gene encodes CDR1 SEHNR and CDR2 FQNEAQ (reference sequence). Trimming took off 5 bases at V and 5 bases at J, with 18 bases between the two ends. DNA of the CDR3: TGTGCCAGCAGCCTCTCCGGGACTCGGGGGACTGAAGCTTTCTTT. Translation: CASSLSGTRGTEAFF.

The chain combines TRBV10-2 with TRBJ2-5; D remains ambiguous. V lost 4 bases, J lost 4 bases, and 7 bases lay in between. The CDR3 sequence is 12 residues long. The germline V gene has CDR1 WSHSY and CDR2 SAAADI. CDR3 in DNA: TGCGCCAGCAGTGGTCAGCGAGAGACCCAGTACTTC. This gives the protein CASSGQRETQYF.